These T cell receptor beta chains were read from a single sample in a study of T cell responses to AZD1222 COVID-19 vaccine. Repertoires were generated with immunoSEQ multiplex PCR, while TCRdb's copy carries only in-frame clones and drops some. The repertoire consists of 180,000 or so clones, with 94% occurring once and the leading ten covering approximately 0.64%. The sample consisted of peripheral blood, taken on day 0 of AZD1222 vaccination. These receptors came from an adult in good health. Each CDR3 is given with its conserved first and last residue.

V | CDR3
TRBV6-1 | CASSALLLGLGQPQHF
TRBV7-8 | CASSSRDRNPQETQYF
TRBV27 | CASSTTTGMNTGELFF
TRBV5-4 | CASSLLGEQFF
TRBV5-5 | CASSLWIQGQGAGLNTEAFF
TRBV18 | CASSPGQSWNTEAFF
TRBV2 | CASTERRLADNEQFF
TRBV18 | CASSYRLLGSYNSPLHF
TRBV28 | CATLTGGNTSPLHF
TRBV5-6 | CASSLETGLNSPLHF
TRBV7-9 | CASSPLGGSKNTEAFF
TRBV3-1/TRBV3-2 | CASSQERGTISYNEQFF
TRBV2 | CASLLRGTEAFF
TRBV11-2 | CASSNEVVFLHNEQFF
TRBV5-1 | CASSLGRTEAFF
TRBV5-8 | CASSLATVGYTF
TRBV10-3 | CAISEAPQPQHF
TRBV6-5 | CASTRRESLNTEAFF
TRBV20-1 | CSASPGRSEAFF
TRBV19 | CASSMGGLALGEQYF
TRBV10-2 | CASSEAGRRVYF
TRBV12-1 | CASSSHTQGSHEQFF
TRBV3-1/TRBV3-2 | CASSQEPGTYGYTF